Listed below are T cell receptor beta chains from one sample, sequenced in a study of CD8+CD57+ T cells in acquired aplastic anemia. TCRdb ran MiXCR on the reads and lists one entry per CDR3 protein. Among 450,000 to 550,000 distinct CDR3 sequences listed, around 33% were seen once. The specimen was sorted CD4+, CD8+, or CD8+CD57+ T cells (not recorded which) from PBMCs. The receptors derive from a human donor with aplastic anemia. Each CDR3 is given with its conserved first and last residue. D genes are given only for firm matches. Clone size is stated in some rows and not others, as once, few, many or a class when expanded.

TRBV5-5	TRBJ1-4	NA	NA	TGTGCCAGCAGCCGCGGGGATGAAAAACTGTTTTTT	CASSRGDEKLFF
TRBV9	TRBJ2-5	NA	NA	TGTGCCAGCAGCCAGGACACAGGACAAGATAGAGAGACCCAGTACTTC	CASSQDTGQDRETQYF
TRBV10-3	TRBJ1-1	TRBD1	many	TGTGCCATCAGTGAGCGGGACAGAAACACTGAAGCTTTCTTT	CAISERDRNTEAFF
TRBV16	TRBJ1-6	NA	NA	TGTGCCAGCAGCCAAGACTCAGGGAAGAGTTCACCCCTCCACTTT	CASSQDSGKSSPLHF
TRBV25-1	TRBJ2-3	TRBD1	NA	TGTGCCAGCAGTGAATATGCCAGGGGGAGCGAAACGCAGTATTTT	CASSEYARGSETQYF
TRBV2	TRBJ1-4	NA	NA	TGTGCCAGCAGCAGAGCAGACATTAATGAAAAACTGTCTTTT	CASSRADINEKLSF
TRBV15	TRBJ1-2	NA	few	TGTGCCACCAGCAGGGCAGCTGGTGGCGGCTACACCTTC	CATSRAAGGGYTF
TRBV4-2	TRBJ2-2	TRBD2	NA	TGTGCCAGCAGCCAGGCTAGGACTAGCGGTAGGAACACCGGGGAGCTGTTTTTT	CASSQARTSGRNTGELFF
TRBV30	TRBJ1-1	NA	NA	TGTGCCTGGAACGGACGGGCCGCCGAAGCTTTCTTT	CAWNGRAAEAFF
TRBV2	TRBJ2-1	NA	NA	TGTGCCAGCAGTGTGGGGCAGAGCCCCTACAATGAGCAGTTCTTC	CASSVGQSPYNEQFF
TRBV4-3	TRBJ1-4	NA	once	TGCGCCGGCAGCCAAGACCGGGCAATGGGTAATGAAAAACTGTTTTTT	CAGSQDRAMGNEKLFF
TRBV11-1	TRBJ1-1	NA	NA	TGTGCCAGCAGCTTAGGACGATCACAGGGCGATATTGAAGCTTTCTTT	CASSLGRSQGDIEAFF
TRBV2	TRBJ2-7	TRBD1	NA	TGTGCCAGCAGATCACAGGGGACCTACGAGCAGTACTTC	CASRSQGTYEQYF
TRBV5-6	TRBJ2-7	TRBD2	many	TGTGCCAGCAGCGCGGGACTAGCGACGGTCTACGAGCAGTACTTC	CASSAGLATVYEQYF
TRBV7-9	TRBJ2-1	NA	many	TGTGCCAGCTTGGAGGCAGGGGCGAATGAGCAGTTCTTC	CASLEAGANEQFF
TRBV25-1	TRBJ1-2	NA	NA	TGTGCCAGCAGTTTATCGGGGGCGCGGAATGGCTACACCTTC	CASSLSGARNGYTF
TRBV9	TRBJ2-3	NA	NA	TGTGCCAGCAACCCCCCGAGTACAGATACGCAGTATTTT	CASNPPSTDTQYF
TRBV4-1	TRBJ1-2	NA	many	TGCGCCAGCAGCCAAGAGTACGAAGGCTACACCTTC	CASSQEYEGYTF
TRBV2	TRBJ1-5	TRBD1	many	TGTGCCAGCAGTGGTGGGACAGAAAATCAGCCCCAGCATTTT	CASSGGTENQPQHF
TRBV4-2	TRBJ2-3	NA	NA	TGTGCCAGCAGCCAAGGCTGGGGTTCCAGCACAGATACGCAGTATTTT	CASSQGWGSSTDTQYF
TRBV4-3	TRBJ2-7	TRBD1	NA	TGCGCCAGCAGCCAGTGGACAGGGAGCTACGAGCAGTACTTC	CASSQWTGSYEQYF